This T cell receptor beta chain stems from a study of tumor and adjacent non-tumor tissue in lung cancer. The CDR3 has 15 amino acids. V was trimmed by 4 bases and J by 8 bases, leaving 18 bases between them. Germline loops: CDR1 MDHEN, CDR2 SYDVKM. A modified ARM-PCR protocol with three rounds of nested PCR amplified TCRbeta. In TCRdb, the multiplex PCR reads were re-called with MiXCR into one record per CDR3 protein. The sample lists 120,000 or so distinct CDR3 sequences, under 90% seen once, with 22% in the top ten. This clonotype has only a few counts. RNA was extracted from bulk tissue without any cell sorting.

The clonotype was recovered from a man between 65 and 85 years old with non-small cell lung cancer. This sequence joins TRBV28 and TRBJ2-1; D is possibly TRBD1 (5 bases). The sample was lung tumor tissue. Here the CDR3 reads CASSSSREGVDEQFF. As DNA, the CDR3 is TGTGCCAGCAGTTCCTCCAGGGAAGGGGTCGATGAGCAGTTCTTC. Full variable domain (remainder filled in from reference TRBV28 and TRBJ2-1): DVKVTQSSRYLVKRTGEKVFLECVQDMDHENMFWYRQDPGLGLRLIYFSYDVKMKEKGDIPEGYSVSREKKERFSLILESASTNQTSMYLCASSSSREGVDEQFFGPGTRLTVL.